This T cell receptor beta chain originates from a study of human versus mouse CDR3 diversity and MHC coevolution. Looked up from germline, CDR1 is SGHTS and CDR2 is YDEGEE. CDR3 length: 14 residues. Method: immunoSEQ multiplex PCR; TCRdb's copy keeps in-frame clones and lacks some. The repertoire has tens of thousands of clones, around 93% of them found once; the top ten carry about 1.5%. Only one count was recorded for this clone. A read error may produce the germline difference seen at one junction end. The clonotype comes from a person aged 25 to 75 in good health. Sequences were obtained from naive CD4+ T cells from blood. As for subset: CD45RO-negative CD62L-positive naive CD4 T cells. The chain uses TRBV5-8 and TRBJ1-1; D perhaps matches TRBD1 (5 bases). The CDR3: CASLQGPLKTEAFF. DNA of the CDR3: TGTGCCAGCTTGCAGGGCCCTTTGAAGACTGAAGCTTTCTTT.